This T cell receptor beta chain derives from a study of post-analysis software for immune sequencing data. Whole-study findings and limits: TRBV segments more frequent in patients than in controls numbered roughly five and included TRBV5-6, TRBV5-1 and TRBV20-1.

The germline V gene encodes CDR1 MNHEY and CDR2 SMNVEV (reference sequence). The V and J ends lost 7 bases and 4 bases respectively, with 20 bases between them. The CDR3 is 15 amino acids. Unique molecular identifiers had been added to the TCR beta cDNA libraries. TCRdb analysed the PCR reads with MiXCR anew, one entry per CDR3 protein. The sample lists about 540,000 distinct CDR3 sequences, about a third occurring once. About this clonotype: Its target is not known.

Sequencing used blood. The receptor's source is a girl aged 2 to 17 with multiple sclerosis. V and J are TRBV27 and TRBJ2-7; tentative D call: TRBD1 (5 bases). CDR3 protein: CASTAAGMGPYEQYF. CDR3 in DNA: TGTGCCAGCACCGCGGCAGGGATGGGGCCTTACGAGCAGTACTTC.